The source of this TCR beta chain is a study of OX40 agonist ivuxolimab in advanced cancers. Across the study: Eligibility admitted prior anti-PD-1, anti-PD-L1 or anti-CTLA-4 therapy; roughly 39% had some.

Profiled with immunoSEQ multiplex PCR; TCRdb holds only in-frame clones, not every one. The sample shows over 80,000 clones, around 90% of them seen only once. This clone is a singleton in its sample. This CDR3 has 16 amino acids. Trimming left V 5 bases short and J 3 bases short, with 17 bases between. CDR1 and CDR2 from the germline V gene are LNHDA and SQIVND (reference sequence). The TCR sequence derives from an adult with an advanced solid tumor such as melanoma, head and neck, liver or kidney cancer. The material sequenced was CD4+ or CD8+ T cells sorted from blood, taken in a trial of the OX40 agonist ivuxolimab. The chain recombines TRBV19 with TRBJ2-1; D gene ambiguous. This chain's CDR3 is CASSGRRPADYNEQFF. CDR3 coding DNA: TGTGCCAGTAGTGGGCGGCGACCGGCCGACTACAATGAGCAGTTCTTC.